A selection of T cell receptor beta chains follows, all from one sample in a study of CD8 T cells in ankylosing spondylitis. TCRdb itself ran the 5' RACE reads through MiXCR, one entry per CDR3 protein. The sample lists approximately 220,000 distinct CDR3 sequences, around 17% occurring once. The sample consisted of blood, either unsorted or a sorted T cell fraction (not recorded which). The receptors were sampled from a male donor with ankylosing spondylitis. CDR3s include the opening cysteine and the closing phenylalanine or tryptophan. Each record gives: D gene, J gene, clone size, V gene, CDR3 protein, CDR3 DNA. A D gene is named only where the DNA matches it firmly. A row's size may be missing; if present it is once, few, many or a size class.

TRBD1 | TRBJ1-4 | few | TRBV20-1 | CSASGIRDSLLANEKLFF | TGCAGTGCTAGTGGGATCCGGGACAGCCTGTTAGCTAATGAAAAACTGTTTTTT
- | TRBJ2-1 | - | TRBV27 | CASSAWDGGDEQFF | TGTGCCAGCAGCGCCTGGGACGGCGGCGATGAGCAGTTCTTC
- | TRBJ1-1 | few | TRBV7-9 | CASSSRGSTEAFF | TGTGCCAGCAGCTCCAGGGGTTCGACTGAAGCTTTCTTT
- | TRBJ2-2 | few | TRBV24-1 | CATSDSGNTGELFF | TGTGCCACCAGTGACTCAGGAAACACCGGGGAGCTGTTTTTT
- | TRBJ2-2 | few | TRBV7-6 | CASSLELYTGELFF | TGTGCCAGCAGCTTAGAACTTTACACCGGGGAGCTGTTTTTT
- | TRBJ1-4 | few | TRBV9 | CASSVEGSGHEKLFF | TGTGCCAGCAGCGTAGAAGGTTCGGGACATGAAAAACTGTTTTTT
- | TRBJ2-5 | - | TRBV6-5 | CASSYAVDSYQETQYF | TGTGCCAGCAGTTACGCTGTTGACAGCTACCAAGAGACCCAGTACTTC
TRBD1 | TRBJ2-7 | - | TRBV19 | CATRDRGFDEQYF | TGTGCCACCCGGGACAGGGGATTCGACGAGCAGTACTTC
- | TRBJ2-1 | - | TRBV15 | CATSRGLRTEQFF | TGTGCCACCAGCAGGGGTTTACGTACTGAGCAGTTCTTC
- | TRBJ1-2 | few | TRBV29-1 | CSVEVTAALNYGYTF | TGCAGCGTTGAAGTTACGGCAGCACTTAACTATGGCTACACCTTC
- | TRBJ2-7 | - | TRBV11-2 | CASSLVEGLASNSYEQYF | TGTGCCAGCAGCTTAGTAGAAGGTCTAGCGAGTAACTCCTACGAGCAGTACTTC
TRBD1 | TRBJ2-1 | - | TRBV13 | CASSTPTGRYGYNEQFF | TGTGCCAGCAGCACCCCGACAGGGCGATATGGCTACAATGAGCAGTTCTTC
TRBD1 | TRBJ1-1 | - | TRBV27 | CASRDREDTEAFF | TGTGCCAGCAGGGACAGGGAGGACACTGAAGCTTTCTTT
- | TRBJ1-5 | - | TRBV4-1 | CASSQETAWGQSNQPQHF | TGCGCCAGCAGCCAAGAAACGGCGTGGGGGCAGAGCAATCAGCCCCAGCATTTT
- | TRBJ2-7 | few | TRBV3-1 | CASSQELAQYEQYF | TGTGCCAGCAGCCAAGAACTAGCCCAGTACGAGCAGTACTTC
- | TRBJ2-1 | - | TRBV27 | CAGSTSGNEQIF | TGTGCCGGCAGTACCTCGGGCAATGAGCAGATCTTC
- | TRBJ1-3 | few | TRBV3-1 | CASSLLGQGPGNTIYF | TGTGCCAGCAGCCTCCTCGGTCAAGGGCCGGGAAACACCATATATTTT
TRBD2 | TRBJ2-1 | few | TRBV5-6 | CASSLMSATSGGHNEQFF | TGTGCCAGCAGCTTGATGAGTGCGACTAGCGGGGGGCACAATGAGCAGTTCTTC
- | TRBJ2-5 | - | TRBV7-9 | CASRTEQETQYF | TGTGCCAGTAGGACAGAACAAGAGACCCAGTACTTC
- | TRBJ2-7 | - | TRBV6-5 | CASSYGGPKYEQYF | TGTGCCAGCAGTTACGGGGGACCAAAATACGAGCAGTACTTC
- | TRBJ1-4 | - | TRBV7-8 | CASSLASGVNEKLFF | TGTGCCAGCAGCTTAGCGTCTGGCGTTAATGAAAAACTGTTTTTT
- | TRBJ1-5 | - | TRBV12-3/TRBV12-4 | CASSLTDSNQPQHF | TGTGCCAGCAGTTTAACGGATAGCAATCAGCCCCAGCATTTT
TRBD2 | TRBJ2-1 | few | TRBV15 | CATSRGLSNEQFF | TGTGCCACCAGCAGGGGACTAAGCAATGAGCAGTTCTTC
- | TRBJ1-2 | many | TRBV4-1 | CASSQDTQDLYGYTF | TGCGCCAGCAGCCAAGATACCCAGGACCTCTATGGCTACACCTTC
- | TRBJ1-5 | - | TRBV7-9 | CASSLTSQSGNQPQHF | TGTGCCAGCAGCTTAACTTCCCAAAGTGGCAATCAGCCCCAGCATTTT
- | TRBJ2-1 | - | TRBV18 | CASRDGSSYNEQFF | TGTGCCAGCAGGGACGGTAGCTCCTACAATGAGCAGTTCTTC
TRBD2 | TRBJ2-3 | - | TRBV12-3/TRBV12-4 | CASSPWTSGGSPPSTDTQYF | TGTGCCAGCAGTCCCTGGACTAGCGGGGGGTCTCCACCTAGCACAGATACGCAGTATTTT
TRBD1 | TRBJ1-1 | few | TRBV5-1 | CASSLMAGGGTEAFF | TGCGCCAGCAGCTTAATGGCAGGGGGCGGCACTGAAGCTTTCTTT
- | TRBJ2-5 | - | TRBV4-1 | CASSQTPLGETQYF | TGCGCCAGCAGCCAGACACCACTCGGGGAGACCCAGTACTTC
- | TRBJ1-4 | few | TRBV28 | CASLEGTNEKLFF | TGTGCCAGCTTGGAGGGGACGAATGAAAAACTGTTTTTT
- | TRBJ2-2 | many | TRBV7-9 | CASSPSGPNTGELFF | TGTGCCAGCAGCCCCAGCGGGCCGAACACCGGGGAGCTGTTTTTT
- | TRBJ2-2 | few | TRBV28 | CAGSPTAFNTGELFF | TGTGCCGGGAGTCCGACAGCATTTAACACCGGGGAGCTGTTTTTT
- | TRBJ2-5 | - | TRBV15 | CATSREVGGGETQYF | TGTGCCACCAGCAGAGAGGTTGGAGGGGGAGAGACCCAGTACTTC
- | TRBJ2-7 | - | TRBV11-2 | CASSLGLTAHEQYF | TGTGCCAGCAGCTTGGGGCTCACGGCGCACGAGCAGTACTTC
- | TRBJ2-3 | many | TRBV28 | CASSLRVTDTQYF | TGTGCCAGCAGTTTGCGGGTCACAGATACGCAGTATTTT
TRBD2 | TRBJ2-5 | few | TRBV12-3/TRBV12-4 | CASSPLTSGGAFETQYF | TGTGCCAGCAGTCCCTTGACTAGCGGGGGGGCCTTTGAGACCCAGTACTTC
- | TRBJ2-7 | once | TRBV19 | CASSMGRNSYEQYF | TGTGCCAGTAGTATGGGGCGTAACTCCTACGAGCAGTACTTC
- | TRBJ2-7 | many | TRBV2 | CASRDGSFYEQYF | TGTGCCAGCCGGGACGGCAGCTTCTACGAGCAGTACTTC
TRBD1 | TRBJ1-1 | - | TRBV7-9 | CASSAGQGLNTEAFF | TGTGCCAGCAGCGCGGGACAGGGGTTGAACACTGAAGCTTTCTTT
TRBD1 | TRBJ1-1 | few | TRBV7-9 | CASSLVGTGNTEAFF | TGTGCCAGCAGCTTAGTAGGGACAGGGAACACTGAAGCTTTCTTT
- | TRBJ2-3 | few | TRBV9 | CASSAGGTFTDTQYF | TGTGCCAGCAGCGCGGGCGGGACCTTCACAGATACGCAGTATTTT
- | TRBJ1-4 | - | TRBV7-6 | CASSLGLPPEKLFF | TGTGCCAGCAGCCTAGGGTTGCCCCCCGAAAAACTGTTTTTT
- | TRBJ1-2 | - | TRBV6-1 | CASSGGAAPRSYTF | TGTGCCAGCAGTGGAGGGGCGGCCCCCCGAAGCTACACCTTC
TRBD1 | TRBJ1-1 | - | TRBV25-1 | CASSEWEGASTEAFF | TGTGCCAGCAGTGAATGGGAGGGGGCGAGCACTGAAGCTTTCTTT
- | TRBJ1-1 | - | TRBV7-2 | CASSRVGNTEAFF | TGTGCCAGCAGTCGAGTCGGGAACACTGAAGCTTTCTTT
- | TRBJ1-1 | many | TRBV29-1 | CSVRAQNTEAFF | TGCAGCGTACGGGCCCAAAACACTGAAGCTTTCTTT
- | TRBJ2-7 | medium-sized | TRBV20-1 | CSARELRGDGEQYF | TGCAGTGCTAGAGAGTTGAGGGGAGACGGGGAGCAGTACTTC
- | TRBJ2-1 | many | TRBV12-3/TRBV12-4 | CASSFGYNEQFF | TGTGCCAGCAGTTTCGGGTACAATGAGCAGTTCTTC
- | TRBJ2-7 | many | TRBV5-1 | CASSLGFGQSLYEQYF | TGCGCCAGCAGCTTGGGTTTCGGACAGTCGCTCTACGAGCAGTACTTC
- | TRBJ2-7 | few | TRBV27 | CASSQRRSYEQYF | TGTGCCAGCAGTCAGAGACGCTCCTACGAGCAGTACTTC
- | TRBJ2-1 | few | TRBV7-9 | CASSFGSGDYNEQFF | TGTGCCAGCAGCTTTGGTAGCGGAGACTACAATGAGCAGTTCTTC
TRBD2 | TRBJ2-1 | - | TRBV27 | CASSVAGNNEQFF | TGTGCCAGCAGTGTAGCGGGAAACAATGAGCAGTTCTTC